What follows is one T cell receptor (beta chain) and its context. Its antigen is still unknown. This sample is part of a study of T cells in localized non-small cell lung cancer. Study-level findings and limits: One tumor region alone was sequenced, and heterogeneity therefore remains possible. Uninvolved adjacent lung showed the highest T cell clonality, exceeding tumor. The study detected a median around 61 of the top 100 tumor clones in adjacent lung.

Some clones are missing from TCRdb's copy, which holds only in-frame ones; the method was immunoSEQ multiplex PCR. The sample has just under 20,000 clones, approximately 90% seen once; the top ten hold almost 8.5%. This material consisted of peripheral blood, taken before any cancer treatment. The receptor's source is a man between 40 and 75 years old with stage I lung adenocarcinoma.

Here the CDR3 DNA reads TGCAGTGCTCCCTGGGACACTGAAGCTTTCTTT. Protein sequence: CSAPWDTEAFF. The gene calls are TRBV20-1 and TRBJ1-1, with D uncertain. V was trimmed by 5 bases and J by 3 bases, leaving 7 bases between them. Germline V lookup: CDR1 DFQATT, CDR2 SNEGSKA (reference sequence). The CDR3 extends over 11 amino acids.